The T cell receptor beta chain under discussion was sequenced for a study of long-term antiretroviral therapy in people with HIV. About the research overall: Some samples came about a decade before the 2015 immediate-ART recommendation, and these were the earliest.

The libraries were made with immunoSEQ v3.0 at survey level. Sequencing targeted roughly 35,000-55,000 T-cell genomes per sample. Assay used: immunoSEQ multiplex PCR; TCRdb lists only in-frame clones, some missing. The table shows about 36,000 clones, with about 80% occurring only once. Findings and caveats of the study: Blood sampling spanned 2004 to 2017, possibly under older ART regimens. ART adherence, viral resistance and therapy changes were undocumented.

V was shortened by 6 bases and J by 1 base, with 9 bases between the two germline ends. Germline loops: CDR1 SNHLY, CDR2 FYNNEI. The length of the CDR3 is 13 residues. Regarding this clone: Antigen: not known.

Here the sequenced sample was unsorted PBMCs, taken 0.6 years after starting antiretroviral therapy. This TCR was recovered from a man between 18 and 29 years old with HIV. This chain joins TRBV2 and TRBJ1-1, with a weak D call TRBD1 (5 bases). In DNA form, the CDR3 reads TGTGCCAGCAGACAGGACAAGAACACTGAAGCTTTCTTT. Residues: CASRQDKNTEAFF.